Below are 23 T cell receptor beta chains sequenced from a single sample in a study of shared clonotypes between healthy human individuals. Only in-frame clones appear in the TCRdb table, and some are missing; sequencing was by immunoSEQ multiplex PCR. Among about 680,000 clones, approximately 79% were seen once, and the ten largest hold roughly 1.7%. The sample comprised memory CD4+ T cells sorted from blood. The subset denotes: CD45RA-negative fraction. These receptors originate from a woman aged 25 to 45 in good health.

The genes are TRBV14 and TRBJ2-7; the match to TRBD2 covers 10 bases. The CDR3 has 15 amino acids. Germline V gives CDR1 SGHDN, CDR2 FVKESK. Germline trimming cut 4 bases from V and 0 bases from J; bases unmatched to any gene: 3. Here the CDR3 DNA reads TGTGCCAGCAGCCCCTGGACTAGCGGCTCCTACGAGCAGTACTTC. Translating it yields CASSPWTSGSYEQYF.

This clone was observed once. CDR3 region: CASSFSAGTTGNTIYF. The CDR3 DNA reads as TGTGCCAGCAGCTTTTCGGCCGGGACAACTGGAAACACCATATATTTT. The rearrangement uses TRBV7-9 and TRBJ1-3; possibly TRBD1 for D (6 bases). CDR1 and CDR2 from the germline V gene are SEHNR and FQNEAQ (reference sequence). CDR3 size: 16 residues. The V end lost 3 bases, the J end lost 2 bases, and 14 bases lay between the germline ends.

CDR3 residues: CASSFGSGLPYNEQFF. CDR3 bases: TGTGCCAGCAGCTTTGGAAGCGGGCTTCCCTACAATGAGCAGTTCTTC. The chain employs TRBV7-3 and TRBJ2-1; weak D call: TRBD2 (6 bases). The CDR3 consists of 16 residues. CDR1 and CDR2 from the germline V gene are SGHTA and FQGTGA. Trimming cost V 3 bases and J 2 bases, with 14 bases left between them.

The rearrangement links TRBV19 to TRBJ1-5, with D possibly TRBD1 on 5 matching bases. The V and J ends lost 4 bases and 1 base respectively, with 20 bases between them. Germline CDR1 LNHDA, CDR2 SQIVND (reference sequence). The CDR3 extends over 18 amino acids. The CDR3 loop reads CASSTTLAGQGSNQPQHF. In DNA, the CDR3 is TGTGCCAGTAGTACCACCCTGGCCGGGCAGGGCAGCAATCAGCCCCAGCATTTT. The full variable domain, completed using reference TRBV19 and TRBJ1-5, is DGGITQSPKYLFRKEGQNVTLSCEQNLNHDAMYWYRQDPGQGLRLIYYSQIVNDFQKGDIAEGYSVSREKKESFPLTVTSAQKNPTAFYLCASSTTLAGQGSNQPQHFGDGTRLSIL.

The genes are TRBV28 and TRBJ2-7; D is unresolved. CDR1 and CDR2 from the germline V gene are MDHEN and SYDVKM. The length of the CDR3 is 11 residues. V was trimmed by 8 bases and J by 7 bases, leaving 12 bases between them. The CDR3 loop is CASADPREQYF. The DNA for the CDR3 is TGTGCCAGCGCGGACCCCCGGGAGCAGTACTTC.

This clone was seen once. This chain links TRBV5-1 with TRBJ2-7; 10 bases agree with TRBD1. The CDR3 is 15 amino acids. Germline CDR1 is SGHRS and CDR2 is YFSETQ. J was trimmed by 5 bases and V by 4 bases; bases with no gene match: 9. The CDR3 loop is CASSPQTGGVNEQYF. The CDR3 nucleotides are TGCGCCAGCAGCCCTCAGACAGGGGGCGTCAACGAGCAGTACTTC.

CDR3 protein: CASSTPRVRETQYF. CDR3 bases: TGTGCCAGCAGCACACCCAGAGTGCGGGAGACCCAGTACTTC. J is TRBJ2-5 and V is TRBV28; D gene unclear. With 6 bases removed from V and 5 bases from J, the gap between germline ends came to 16 bases. There are 14 residues in the CDR3. Germline V CDR1 and CDR2: MDHEN, SYDVKM.

The CDR3, as DNA: TGCGCCAGCAGTTACACAGGGGATGGGGTAGAGACCCAGTACTTC. It translates to CASSYTGDGVETQYF. The genes are TRBV5-1 and TRBJ2-5; 7 positions match TRBD1. The CDR3 is 15 amino acids. V dropped 5 bases and J dropped 4; count of bases not matched to a gene: 11. Looked up from germline, CDR1 is SGHRS and CDR2 is YFSETQ.

Turning to this clone: This sample also contains other DNA sequences that code for the same CDR3. The chain joins TRBV9 to TRBJ1-1, with no clear D. The germline V gene has CDR1 SGDLS and CDR2 YYNGEE. CDR3 size: 14 residues. Trimming pared 0 bases from V and 4 bases from J, leaving 10 bases between. The CDR3 protein is CASSVGGWGTEAFF. CDR3 bases: TGTGCCAGCAGCGTAGGAGGTTGGGGCACTGAAGCTTTCTTT. The full variable domain, its missing parts supplied by reference TRBV9 and TRBJ1-1, is DSGVTQTPKHLITATGQRVTLRCSPRSGDLSVYWYQQSLDQGLQFLIQYYNGEERAKGNILERFSAQQFPDLHSELNLSSLELGDSALYFCASSVGGWGTEAFFGQGTRLTVV.

This clone was observed a few times. The chain recombines TRBV5-8 with TRBJ2-1; D possibly matches TRBD1 or TRBD2 (5 bases each). The CDR3 contains 17 residues. With 0 bases removed from V and 5 bases from J, the gap between germline ends came to 18 bases. The germline CDR1 and CDR2 sequences are SGHTS and YDEGEE. The chain's CDR3 is CASSLGDDWRSNNEQFF. CDR3 DNA: TGTGCCAGCAGCTTGGGGGACGACTGGCGAAGTAACAATGAGCAGTTCTTC.

About this clone: Distinct nucleotide sequences in the sample also encode this CDR3. The V call is TRBV5-1, the J call TRBJ2-1, with TRBD2 matching 7 bases. The V gene end was trimmed by 1 base and the J gene end by 4 bases; junction bases not matched to a gene: 5. The CDR3 totals 15 residues. CDR1 and CDR2 from the germline V gene are SGHRS and YFSETQ. In DNA, the CDR3 is TGCGCCAGCAGCTTGTCCACTAGCGATTACAATGAGCAGTTCTTC. Its translation: CASSLSTSDYNEQFF.

The J gene is TRBJ1-5, the V gene TRBV2; D gene uncertain. V was clipped by 5 bases and J by 0 bases, with 8 bases between them. The CDR3 covers 14 residues. The germline V gene encodes CDR1 SNHLY and CDR2 FYNNEI. The CDR3 nucleotides read TGTGCCAGCAGTACCGGGGTTAGCAATCAGCCCCAGCATTTT. Protein: CASSTGVSNQPQHF.

The chain has TRBV6-6 and TRBJ1-4; 7 bases fit TRBD1. CDR3 length: 15 amino acids. V was clipped by 5 bases and J by 5 bases; unmatched bases: 8. CDR1 is MNHNY and CDR2 is SVGAGI in the germline V gene (reference sequence). The CDR3 sequence: CASSAPGQTNEKLFF. In DNA form, the CDR3 reads TGTGCCAGCAGTGCCCCGGGACAGACAAATGAAAAACTGTTTTTT.

The chain recombines TRBV28 with TRBJ2-1, with 9 bases aligning to TRBD2. V lost 4 bases and J lost 1; bases outside the gene matches: 5. The CDR3 loop spans 16 amino acids. CDR1 and CDR2 from the germline V gene are MDHEN and SYDVKM. CDR3 DNA: TGTGCCAGCAGTTCGCGACTAGCGGATTCCTACAATGAGCAGTTCTTC. Amino acids: CASSSRLADSYNEQFF.

The V and J genes are TRBV11-2 and TRBJ2-1, with 9 bases that match TRBD2. V shed 4 bases and J 0 bases; nucleotides not matched to a gene: 4. Germline V lookup: CDR1 SGHAT, CDR2 FQNNGV. The CDR3 length is 16 residues. The DNA for the CDR3 is TGTGCCAGCAGCTCAACGACTAGCGGCTCCTACAATGAGCAGTTCTTC. Amino acids: CASSSTTSGSYNEQFF.

This clone was counted only a few times. The chain combines TRBV7-8 with TRBJ2-3, with D possibly called TRBD1 or TRBD2 (5 bases each). This CDR3 has 16 amino acids. V lost 4 bases and J lost 1, with 15 bases in between. CDR1 SGHVS and CDR2 FQNEAQ come from the germline V gene. Written as DNA, the CDR3 is TGTGCCAGCAGCTCGTGGGGGATGGGCGGCACAGATACGCAGTATTTT. Protein product: CASSSWGMGGTDTQYF.

The chain combines TRBV18 with TRBJ2-2; TRBD2 aligns across 9 bases. CDR3 size: 19 residues. J gave up 0 bases and V 1 base, and 9 bases lay outside the gene matches. The germline CDR1 and CDR2 sequences are KGHSH and LQKENI. The CDR3 protein is CASSPRSLAGSSNTGELFF. The CDR3 DNA is TGTGCCAGCTCACCACGATCGCTAGCGGGAAGTTCGAACACCGGGGAGCTGTTTTTT.

This chain connects TRBV16 to TRBJ1-2, with TRBD1 identical over 9 bases. Trimming at V came to 4 bases and at J to 7 bases, leaving 4 bases not matched to a gene. In germline, CDR1 is KGHSY, CDR2 FQNENV. The CDR3 sequence is 13 residues long. CDR3 bases: TGTGCCAGCAGCCTCCGGGACAGGGCTGGCTACACCTTC. It translates to CASSLRDRAGYTF.

The chain couples TRBV6-5 to TRBJ1-5; 7 bases match TRBD1. The J segment lost 6 bases and the V segment lost 9 bases, leaving 8 bases of the junction unmatched. Germline CDR1 reads MNHEY; CDR2 reads SVGAGI. The CDR3 has 13 residues. The CDR3 DNA reads TGTGCCAGTACCACAGGGGCCGGTCAGCCCCAGCATTTT. This translates into CASTTGAGQPQHF.

This clone was observed a single time. The rearrangement uses TRBV14 and TRBJ2-1, with D tentatively TRBD2 (7 bases). Deletions cut 4 bases from V and 12 bases from J, with 16 bases between. The CDR3 spans 13 residues. The germline gives CDR1 SGHDN, CDR2 FVKESK. CDR3 region: CASSRTRGGGQFF. For the CDR3, the DNA is TGTGCCAGCAGCCGCACTAGAGGGGGGGGGCAGTTCTTC. Variable domain in full (rest from reference TRBV14 and TRBJ2-1): EAGVTQFPSHSVIEKGQTVTLRCDPISGHDNLYWYRRVMGKEIKFLLHFVKESKQDESGMPNNRFLAERTGGTYSTLKVQPAELEDSGVYFCASSRTRGGGQFFGPGTRLTVL.

Remarks on this clone: Other DNA sequences of this sample code for an identical CDR3. The chain joins TRBV6-1 to TRBJ2-7; no reliable D call. This CDR3 has 13 amino acids. Germline V gives CDR1 MNHNS, CDR2 SASEGT. V lost 1 base, J lost 6 bases, and 10 bases lay in between. CDR3 amino acids: CASSEVASLEQYF. The CDR3 DNA reads as TGTGCCAGCAGTGAAGTGGCCAGCCTCGAGCAGTACTTC.

The rearrangement joins TRBV28 to TRBJ2-2, with D tentatively TRBD1 (5 bases). CDR1 is MDHEN and CDR2 is SYDVKM in the germline V gene. This CDR3 contains 14 residues. V was shortened by 3 bases and J by 4 bases, with 9 bases between the two germline ends. The CDR3: CASSFTGLTGELFF. The CDR3, as DNA: TGTGCCAGCAGTTTTACAGGCCTCACCGGGGAGCTGTTTTTT.

The rearrangement joins TRBV5-1 to TRBJ1-2; TRBD1 matches at 9 bases. The CDR3 consists of 14 residues. The germline V gene has CDR1 SGHRS and CDR2 YFSETQ. V dropped 4 bases and J dropped 3; count of bases not matched to a gene: 4. The CDR3 sequence: CASSQQGAYYGYTF. CDR3 nucleotides: TGCGCCAGCAGCCAACAGGGGGCTTACTATGGCTACACCTTC.